This T cell receptor (beta chain) was sequenced in a study of OX40 agonist ivuxolimab in advanced cancers. Turning to this clone: Its antigen remains unknown.

Using immunoSEQ multiplex PCR, the repertoire was profiled, and TCRdb retains in-frame clones only, with some absent. The sample comprises around 52,000 clones, under 85% of which are singletons, and over 3% rests with the top ten. Overall study results and limits: Which antigen the expanded peripheral T cells recognized is unknown. At doses 0.1 to 3.0 mg/kg, CD4+ and CD8+ clones expanded.

Germline-derived CDR1 and CDR2 are SGHRS and YFSETQ. Trimming took 0 bases from V and 3 from J; bases not matched to a gene: 5. CDR3 length equals 15 residues. This TCR was recovered from an adult with an advanced solid tumor such as melanoma, head and neck, liver or kidney cancer. The chain employs TRBV5-1 and TRBJ1-1; 7 bases agree with TRBD1. The specimen was CD4+ or CD8+ T cells sorted from blood, collected in a trial of the OX40 agonist ivuxolimab. The CDR3 DNA is TGCGCCAGCAGCTTGGACAGGGGCTCGGACACTGAAGCTTTCTTT. It yields the protein CASSLDRGSDTEAFF.